Presented here are 18 T cell receptor beta chains from one specimen sequenced in a study of cytomegalovirus exposure and HLA in healthy donors. PCR employed 60 Vbeta and 13 Jbeta primers. Profiled with immunoSEQ multiplex PCR; TCRdb holds only in-frame clones, not every one. This table holds about 160,000 clones, roughly 82% found once. The specimen was PBMCs. Receptors originate from a girl aged 10 to 17 in good health and CMV-seropositive.

This clone was seen only a few times. The chain has TRBV5-6 and TRBJ1-5, with TRBD1 matching 7 bases. The germline V gene has CDR1 SGHDT and CDR2 YYEEEE. The CDR3 runs to 14 residues. J lost 4 bases, V lost 4 bases, and 5 bases had no gene match. DNA of the CDR3: TGTGCCAGCAGCGAGACAGGGAAAAATCAGCCCCAGCATTTT. The encoded protein is CASSETGKNQPQHF.

The chain carries TRBV7-9 and TRBJ2-7, with D perhaps matching TRBD2 (6 bases). The CDR3 totals 13 residues. Germline V gene lookup returns CDR1 SEHNR and CDR2 FQNEAQ (reference sequence). Trimming removed 5 bases from V and 4 bases from J, with 12 bases in between. CDR3 sequence: CASSPQAGYEQYF. The CDR3 region has the DNA TGTGCCAGCAGCCCCCAGGCGGGGTACGAGCAGTACTTC.

The rearrangement joins TRBV21-1 to TRBJ2-2; the table calls TRBD2, which could not be checked here. TRBV21-1 is annotated as a pseudogene. The CDR3 is made up of 15 amino acids. DNA of the CDR3: TGTGCCAGCAGCCCCATCGGACTAATTTCCGGGGAGCTGTTTTTT. Residues: CASSPIGLISGELFF.

The chain carries TRBV14 and TRBJ2-2; D gene uncertain. This CDR3 has 15 residues. Germline-derived CDR1 and CDR2 are SGHDN and FVKESK. V was shortened by 2 bases and J by 5 bases, with 12 bases between the two germline ends. The CDR3 nucleotides read TGTGCCAGCAGCCAATTCTCGACTGCAACCGGGGAGCTGTTTTTT. This gives the protein CASSQFSTATGELFF.

The table lists this clone with a count of one. This sequence joins TRBV15 and TRBJ1-1; TRBD1 might be the D (5 bases). V was shortened by 4 bases and J by 3 bases, with 18 bases between the two germline ends. This CDR3 spans 16 amino acids. The germline CDR1 and CDR2 sequences are LNHNV and YYDKDF (reference sequence). CDR3 sequence: CATSKELTVRDTEAFF. DNA of the CDR3: TGTGCCACCAGCAAAGAATTGACAGTTCGGGACACTGAAGCTTTCTTT.

The V call is TRBV5-4, the J call TRBJ2-7; D may be TRBD2 (6 bases). Trimming shortened V by 3 bases and J by 3 bases, and 13 bases separated the two germline ends. This CDR3 has 14 amino acids. Looked up from germline, CDR1 is SGHNT and CDR2 is YYREEE (reference sequence). CDR3 nucleotides: TGTGCCAGCAGCTCCAGCGGGCCCCACTACGAGCAGTACTTC. Protein sequence: CASSSSGPHYEQYF.

This chain uses TRBV28 with TRBJ1-4; D is possibly TRBD1 (5 bases). The germline V gene has CDR1 MDHEN and CDR2 SYDVKM. Trimming took off 3 bases at V and 4 bases at J, with 18 bases between the two ends. The CDR3 sequence is 17 residues long. The CDR3 spells CASSLILRRRGNEKLFF. CDR3 DNA sequence: TGTGCCAGCAGTTTGATTTTGCGGAGGAGGGGTAATGAAAAACTGTTTTTT.

This clone came up a few times. The V gene is TRBV5-4, the J gene TRBJ2-7; tentative D call: TRBD1 (5 bases). This CDR3 contains 12 residues. From germline, CDR1 is SGHNT and CDR2 YYREEE (reference sequence). V gave up 4 bases and J gave up 1 base, with 6 bases separating them. The CDR3 loop is CASSPGSYEQYF. The CDR3 bases are TGTGCCAGCAGCCCAGGGTCCTACGAGCAGTACTTC. Variable domain in full (rest from reference TRBV5-4 and TRBJ2-7): ETGVTQSPTHLIKTRGQQVTLRCSSQSGHNTVSWYQQALGQGPQFIFQYYREEENGRGNFPPRFSGLQFPNYSSELNVNALELDDSALYLCASSPGSYEQYFGPGTRLTVT.

The chain joins TRBV12-5 to TRBJ2-2; D gene uncertain. Germline V gives CDR1 LGHNT, CDR2 FRNRAP. The V and J ends lost 6 bases and 6 bases respectively, with 11 bases between them. The CDR3 length is 13 residues. The DNA for the CDR3 is TGTGCTAGTGGAGACTTCATGGCCGGGGAGCTGTTTTTT. Translation gives CASGDFMAGELFF. The variable domain in full, with the rest retrieved from reference TRBV12-5 and TRBJ2-2, is DARVTQTPRHKVTEMGQEVTMRCQPILGHNTVFWYRQTMMQGLELLAYFRNRAPLDDSGMPKDRFSAEMPDATLATLKIQPSEPRDSAVYFCASGDFMAGELFFGEGSRLTVL.

The chain recombines TRBV12-5 with TRBJ1-3; TRBD1 might be the D (6 bases). The germline CDR1 and CDR2 sequences are LGHNT and FRNRAP. The V end lost 0 bases, the J end lost 11 bases, and 26 bases lay between the germline ends. This CDR3 comprises 18 residues. The CDR3 here is CASGLVLNGWDISYPIYF. The CDR3 nucleotides are TGTGCTAGTGGTTTGGTACTTAACGGGTGGGACATAAGTTACCCCATATATTTT.

This rearrangement joins TRBV5-4 to TRBJ2-3; 15 bases fit TRBD2. The J segment lost 6 bases and the V segment lost 4 bases, leaving 9 bases of the junction unmatched. CDR1 and CDR2 from the germline V gene are SGHNT and YYREEE (reference sequence). The CDR3 covers 17 residues. The CDR3 sequence: CASSPRTSGGAADTQYF. The CDR3 DNA reads as TGTGCCAGCAGCCCTAGGACTAGCGGGGGGGCGGCCGATACGCAGTATTTT.

This clone came up once. The chain couples TRBV5-1 to TRBJ2-5; 11 positions agree with TRBD2. The CDR3 length is 15 residues. J lost 2 bases, V lost 4 bases, and 4 bases had no gene match. CDR1 is SGHRS and CDR2 is YFSETQ in the germline V gene. The CDR3 coding sequence is TGCGCCAGCAGCCTGACTAGCGGGGCTCAAGAGACCCAGTACTTC. Its protein product is CASSLTSGAQETQYF.

The rearrangement joins TRBV11-1 to TRBJ1-2, with D perhaps TRBD1 (5 bases). Germline CDR1 and CDR2: SGHAT and FQDESV (reference sequence). V was cut by 2 bases and J by 8 bases, with 18 bases left in between. This CDR3 has 15 residues. This chain's CDR3 is CASSLSRAQAGGYTF. CDR3 coding DNA: TGTGCCAGCAGCTTATCCAGGGCCCAAGCGGGAGGCTACACCTTC.

The chain has TRBV7-9 and TRBJ1-2; D unresolved. The CDR3 runs to 13 residues. Trimming took off 1 base at V and 8 bases at J, with 11 bases between the two ends. Germline lookup yields CDR1 SEHNR and CDR2 FQNEAQ (reference sequence). The CDR3 sequence: CASSLGQDQGYTF. CDR3 DNA sequence: TGTGCCAGCAGCTTAGGGCAGGATCAGGGCTACACCTTC.

This rearrangement joins TRBV7-9 to TRBJ2-7; the match to TRBD2 covers 11 bases. The CDR3 length is 14 residues. Trimming at V came to 8 bases and at J to 7 bases, leaving 10 bases not matched to a gene. Germline CDR1 is SEHNR and CDR2 is FQNEAQ (reference sequence). The CDR3 reads CASGFGLAGWEQYF. The CDR3 DNA reads TGTGCCAGCGGGTTTGGACTAGCGGGCTGGGAGCAGTACTTC. Supplemented by reference TRBV7-9 and TRBJ2-7, the full variable domain reads DTGVSQNPRHKITKRGQNVTFRCDPISEHNRLYWYRQTLGQGPEFLTYFQNEAQLEKSRLLSDRFSAERPKGSFSTLEIQRTEQGDSAMYLCASGFGLAGWEQYFGPGTRLTVT.

The chain carries TRBV7-3 and TRBJ1-2, with D unresolved. The CDR3 is made up of 13 amino acids. CDR1 and CDR2 from the germline V gene are SGHTA and FQGTGA. V was cut by 2 bases and J by 6 bases, with 10 bases left in between. Here the CDR3 reads CASSLPDGNGYTF. The DNA of the CDR3 is TGTGCCAGCAGCTTACCGGACGGGAATGGCTACACCTTC.

The rearrangement links TRBV21-1 to TRBJ2-2; the table's D call, TRBD1, has no DNA check behind it. TRBV21-1 is labeled a pseudogene. The length of the CDR3 is 14 residues. CDR3 in DNA: TGTGCCAGCACCCAGATAGGGGACACCGGGGAGCTGTTTTTT. Translated, it gives CASTQIGDTGELFF.

A single count supports this clone. The V gene is TRBV30, the J gene TRBJ2-5; TRBD2 matches 9 bases. Trimming at V came to 1 base and at J to 1 base, leaving 13 bases not matched to a gene. CDR1 is GTSNPN and CDR2 is SVGIG in the germline V gene (reference sequence). This CDR3 is 18 amino acids long. CDR3: CAWSAFRFSGGIQETQYF. The CDR3 DNA reads TGTGCCTGGAGTGCCTTTCGTTTTAGCGGGGGCATCCAAGAGACCCAGTACTTC. The complete variable domain, with remaining parts taken from reference TRBV30 and TRBJ2-5, reads SQTIHQWPATLVQPVGSPLSLECTVEGTSNPNLYWYRQAAGRGLQLLFYSVGIGQISSEVPQNLSASRPQDRQFILSSKKLLLSDSGFYLCAWSAFRFSGGIQETQYFGPGTRLLVL.